This T cell receptor beta chain was observed in a study of T cells in Graves' hyperthyroidism and ophthalmopathy. This CDR3 is built from 16 residues. The germline CDR1 and CDR2 sequences are SNHLY and FYNNEI. The V and J ends lost 6 bases and 4 bases, in that order; junction bases with no gene match: 12. Amplification of TCR beta CDR3 regions used RNA as the template. The study used the HTBI primer set for a first-round RT-PCR of the TCR CDR3. TCRdb reprocessed the multiplex PCR reads with MiXCR, giving one entry per CDR3 protein. The top ten clones hold about 33% of a sample with about 400,000 distinct CDR3 sequences, about 15% of them seen once. This clonotype was counted at least ten times. Lactation, pregnancy, other autoimmune disease or uncontrolled infection led to exclusion of patients. Every diagnosis used clinical symptoms, serum thyroxine and TRAb, thyroid ultrasound and orbital computed tomography.

This TCR was recovered from a woman aged 25 to 39 with Graves' hyperthyroidism. This chain connects TRBV2 to TRBJ2-3; 8 bases are a match to TRBD1. Sequences were obtained from blood. The CDR3 loop reads CASSPLDRGGADTQYF. CDR3 coding DNA: TGTGCCAGCAGCCCCCTTGACAGGGGTGGCGCAGATACGCAGTATTTT.